Detailed here is one T cell receptor beta chain. This entry belongs to a study of blood T cell repertoires in COVID-19. Study information: Acute and convalescent COVID-19 samples came from the United States, Italy and Spain. T cells, B-cell-depleted T cells, or PBMCs supplied cDNA or gDNA.

Germline assignment: CDR1 SGHAT and CDR2 FQNNGV. With 0 bases removed from V and 3 bases from J, the gap between germline ends came to 17 bases. The CDR3 extends over 18 amino acids. In the original processing: Counts of nucleated cells, estimated from reference gene primer amplification, were obtained. This table comes from immunoSEQ multiplex PCR, and its TCRdb copy is limited to in-frame clones, with some not included. Clonal size and the V and J genes are those of that table, whereas D and trimming came from the DNA. Of some 95,000 clones detected, around three quarters appear once; the ten largest clones hold about 6.5%.

The sequenced sample consisted of peripheral blood. The clonotype originates from a man between 70 and 80 years old with acute or convalescent COVID-19. The gene calls are TRBV11-2 and TRBJ1-4; D is perhaps TRBD1 (6 bases). The CDR3 bases are TGTGCCAGCAGCTTAGATGGCTACGCGGGGGCCTCTAATGAAAAACTGTTTTTT. This gives the protein CASSLDGYAGASNEKLFF.